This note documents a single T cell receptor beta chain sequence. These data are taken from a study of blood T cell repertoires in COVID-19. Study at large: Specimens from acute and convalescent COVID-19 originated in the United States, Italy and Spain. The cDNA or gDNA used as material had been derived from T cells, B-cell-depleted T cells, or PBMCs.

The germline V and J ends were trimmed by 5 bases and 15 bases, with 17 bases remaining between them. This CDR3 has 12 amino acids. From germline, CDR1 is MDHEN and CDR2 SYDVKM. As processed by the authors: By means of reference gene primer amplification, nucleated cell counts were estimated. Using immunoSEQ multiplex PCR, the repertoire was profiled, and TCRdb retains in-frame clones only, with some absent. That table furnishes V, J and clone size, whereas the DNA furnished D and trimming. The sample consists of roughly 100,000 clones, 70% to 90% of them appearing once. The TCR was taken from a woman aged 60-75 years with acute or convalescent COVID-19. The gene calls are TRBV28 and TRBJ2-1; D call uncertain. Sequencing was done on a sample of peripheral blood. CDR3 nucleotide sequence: TGTGCCAGCAGTCCCCTCGCGGCCCACCCGTTCTTC. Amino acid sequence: CASSPLAAHPFF.